The source of this T cell receptor beta chain is a study of blood T cell repertoires in COVID-19. Looking at the study overall: The United States, Italy and Spain provided the acute and convalescent COVID-19 samples. The analysed material was cDNA or gDNA that came from T cells, B-cell-depleted T cells, or PBMCs.

Germline V CDR1 and CDR2: MGHDK, SYGVNS. The CDR3 consists of 16 residues. The trim removed 4 bases at V and 0 bases at J, leaving 4 bases unmatched. Original handling: Reference gene primer amplification gave nucleated cell count estimates. Repertoires were generated with immunoSEQ multiplex PCR, while TCRdb's copy carries only in-frame clones and drops some. Clone size and the V and J calls come from that table; the DNA yielded D and trimming. The table lists about 130,000 clones, approximately 74% of them singletons. The J gene is TRBJ2-2, the V gene TRBV25-1; 8 bases line up with TRBD1. Sequencing input: peripheral blood. This TCR came from a man in his 60s with acute or convalescent COVID-19. CDR3 residues: CASSGRTGTNTGELFF. DNA of the CDR3: TGTGCCAGCAGTGGCAGGACAGGGACGAACACCGGGGAGCTGTTTTTT.